The clone carrying this TCR beta chain was detected ten times or more. Its cognate antigen is unknown. There were no patients who had received any treatment before thyroid surgery. Original processing methods: CDR3 was compared across clinicopathological groups, and the resulting differences were used to build a distant-metastasis classifier for papillary thyroid cancer. TCRdb ran MiXCR on the PCR reads. These V and J calls are TCRdb output, not the study's own analysis. Here the sample spans some 37,000 clones, around 21% being singletons. The CDR3 loop spans 18 amino acids. V shed 0 bases and J 7 bases; nucleotides not matched to a gene: 14. Germline assignment: CDR1 DFQATT and CDR2 SNEGSKA (reference sequence). This entry belongs to a study of metastatic and nonmetastatic thyroid tumors. Study at large: Both malignant and benign thyroid patients supplied peripheral blood and tumor or nodule tissue samples, across which the repertoires of these patients were then compared.

General study results and limits: TCR beta diversity was reportedly significantly higher in malignant thyroid tumors than benign nodules, in blood and tumor.

Sequences were obtained from blood. The source of this sequence is a female donor with papillary thyroid cancer or a benign thyroid nodule (not recorded which). Some clones in this sample may be carry-over from other donors' samples. The rearrangement uses TRBV20-1 and TRBJ2-1; TRBD2 matches at 11 bases. CDR3 amino acids: CSARDGGIGLAGYNEQFF. CDR3 in DNA: TGCAGTGCTAGAGATGGGGGTATCGGACTAGCGGGTTATAATGAGCAGTTCTTC.